This T cell receptor beta chain was sequenced during a study of Ad26.COV2.S vaccination and SARS-CoV-2 variants. Sequencing used immunoSEQ multiplex PCR; TCRdb keeps in-frame clones, though not all of them. There are approximately 460,000 clones in the sample; roughly nine tenths occur only once, and 1.7% lies in the top ten. Trimming took off 5 bases at V and 3 bases at J, with 11 bases between the two ends. Germline CDR1 is LGHDT and CDR2 is YNNKEL (reference sequence). The CDR3 runs 13 residues. The treatment: some 20 received Ad26.COV2.S at low or high dose, single or two shots; roughly 5 received placebo; per-sample allocation not given. Each sample was drawn 63 days after the first injection (of vaccine or placebo).

The sample in question was peripheral blood, obtained in a trial of Ad26.COV2.S vaccine versus placebo. The sequence was obtained from a person aged 18 to 65 who received the Ad26.COV2.S COVID-19 vaccine or a placebo. This chain uses TRBV3-1 (or the pseudogene TRBV3-2) with TRBJ2-7, with a tentative D call TRBD2 (5 bases). The chain's CDR3 is CASSNNGVYEQYF. The CDR3 nucleotides are TGTGCCAGCAGCAACAACGGGGTCTACGAGCAGTACTTC.